The 25 T cell receptor beta chains listed next were all sequenced from one sample in a study of monozygotic twins with inflammatory bowel disease. TCRdb re-called the 5' RACE reads, yielding one record per CDR3 amino acid sequence without DNA. This table holds around 200,000 distinct CDR3 sequences. The sample comprised blood. These receptors all stem from a human donor with ulcerative colitis or Crohn's disease, or a healthy co-twin of an affected twin (not recorded which).

V gene TRBV5-1 combines with J gene TRBJ2-1. Germline CDR1 is SGHRS and CDR2 is YFSETQ. This CDR3 has 12 residues. The CDR3 protein is CASSRGSHEQFF.

The gene calls are TRBV9 and TRBJ2-1; TCRdb's D call, TRBD1, is unchecked because there is no DNA. This CDR3 comprises 12 residues. The germline gives CDR1 SGDLS, CDR2 YYNGEE. CDR3 amino acids: CASSVDAGEQFF.

The chain uses TRBV5-1 and TRBJ1-1. This CDR3 region has 13 residues. Germline V gene lookup returns CDR1 SGHRS and CDR2 YFSETQ. The CDR3 loop is CASRVFGNTEAFF.

This rearrangement joins TRBV12-3 or TRBV12-4 to TRBJ1-3; the D call from TCRdb, TRBD1, cannot be confirmed without DNA. The CDR3 covers 13 residues. The CDR3 loop reads CASSALGGNTIYF.

This sequence joins TRBV7-3 and TRBJ2-3; lacking DNA, the TRBD1 call made by TCRdb goes unchecked. The germline V gene encodes CDR1 SGHTA and CDR2 FQGTGA. The CDR3 has 14 amino acids. This chain's CDR3 is CASSFRAGWDTQYF.

This chain connects TRBV5-1 to TRBJ2-7; TCRdb's assignment of TRBD1 cannot be checked, as there is no DNA. The CDR3 covers 13 residues. Germline CDR1 reads SGHRS; CDR2 reads YFSETQ. The CDR3 protein is CASSLAGANEQYF.

The chain uses TRBV5-1 and TRBJ2-3; there is no DNA to check the TCRdb D call of TRBD1. Germline assignment: CDR1 SGHRS and CDR2 YFSETQ. The CDR3 sequence is 14 residues long. CDR3 protein: CASSLQPGGDTQYF.

This chain connects TRBV5-1 to TRBJ1-1. CDR1 and CDR2 (germline): SGHRS, YFSETQ. CDR3 length: 14 residues. CDR3 sequence reads: CASSLGGGAPEAFF.

This rearrangement joins TRBV12-3 or TRBV12-4 to TRBJ1-3; TCRdb lists TRBD1, though no DNA is available to test this call. This CDR3 contains 11 residues. The CDR3 region is CASGRLVAIYF.

J is TRBJ1-6 and V is TRBV6-5. The germline gives CDR1 MNHEY, CDR2 SVGAGI. The CDR3 spans 14 residues. The CDR3 sequence is CASSLRNPHSPLHF.

The CDR3: CSVAPRQGPFEQYF. The chain employs TRBV29-1 and TRBJ2-7; the TCRdb call, TRBD1, lacks DNA for checking. The germline gives CDR1 SQVTM, CDR2 ANQGSEA. The CDR3 runs to 14 residues.

V gene TRBV18 combines with J gene TRBJ1-1. The CDR3 consists of 16 residues. Germline-derived CDR1 and CDR2 are KGHSH and LQKENI. The CDR3 loop reads CASSTGTQLLNTEAFF.

The chain has TRBV4-1 and TRBJ1-2. The CDR3 spans 13 residues. Germline CDR1 reads MGHRA; CDR2 reads YSYEKL. CDR3: CASSQEWSSGYTF.

The J gene is TRBJ1-4, the V gene TRBV7-2. The germline gives CDR1 SGHTA, CDR2 FQGNSA. The CDR3 is made up of 15 amino acids. The CDR3 region is CASSRKGLCAEKLFF.

The V and J genes are TRBV5-4 and TRBJ2-3. Germline CDR1 SGHNT, CDR2 YYREEE (reference sequence). The CDR3 runs 16 residues. CDR3 protein: CASSLGSRLRTDTQYF.

The rearrangement uses TRBV18 and TRBJ1-5. Germline lookup yields CDR1 KGHSH and CDR2 LQKENI. The CDR3 contains 13 residues. The CDR3 protein is CASSPGRNQPQHF.

The chain uses TRBV5-1 and TRBJ2-3; TCRdb's D call of TRBD2 is untestable without DNA. CDR1 is SGHRS and CDR2 is YFSETQ in the germline V gene. The CDR3 spans 14 residues. The CDR3 region is CASREDSGSDTQYF.

The gene calls are TRBV24-1 and TRBJ1-2. The CDR3 extends over 14 amino acids. Germline V lookup: CDR1 KGHDR, CDR2 SFDVKD. CDR3 residues: CATSDLRNLYGYTF.

The chain recombines TRBV19 with TRBJ2-3. The CDR3 is 14 amino acids. CDR1 is LNHDA, CDR2 SQIVND, per germline (reference sequence). The CDR3 is CASSIEGITDTQYF.

The chain links TRBV5-4 to TRBJ2-3; there is no DNA to check the TCRdb D call of TRBD2. Germline V gene lookup returns CDR1 SGHNT and CDR2 YYREEE (reference sequence). The CDR3 runs to 18 residues. CDR3 in amino acids: CASSFGGDNSPSLDLKYF.

The rearrangement links TRBV5-1 to TRBJ2-3; lacking DNA, the TRBD1 call made by TCRdb goes unchecked. The CDR3 has 16 residues. Germline loops: CDR1 SGHRS, CDR2 YFSETQ. CDR3 sequence: CASSFRMDSYTDTQYF.

This rearrangement joins TRBV19 to TRBJ1-1. CDR3 length: 12 amino acids. Germline V gives CDR1 LNHDA, CDR2 SQIVND (reference sequence). The CDR3 here is CASSWTNTEAFF.

The chain is built from TRBV20-1 and TRBJ2-5; the D call from TCRdb, TRBD1, cannot be confirmed without DNA. The CDR3 is 14 residues long. CDR1 is DFQATT and CDR2 is SNEGSKA in the germline V gene (reference sequence). CDR3 in amino acids: CSAEGQGTQETQYF.

V gene TRBV14 combines with J gene TRBJ2-2; the TCRdb call, TRBD1, lacks DNA for checking. This CDR3 is 15 amino acids long. Germline V gives CDR1 SGHDN, CDR2 FVKESK. CDR3 residues: CASSPQGARTGELFF.

The chain employs TRBV12-3 or TRBV12-4 and TRBJ1-1. The CDR3 runs 12 residues. The CDR3 loop is CATSRLRTEAFF.